This is a list of T cell receptor beta chains from one sample in a study of cytomegalovirus exposure and HLA in healthy donors. The assay was immunoSEQ multiplex PCR, and TCRdb's table has in-frame clones only and misses some. The sample has over 130,000 clones, approximately 83% seen once. Sequencing was done on a sample of PBMCs. The receptors originated from a male donor in good health and CMV-seronegative. Each CDR3 is given with its conserved first and last residue. The D gene is left open where the match is weak. Size is stated for part of the rows, as once, few or many counts, or as a class when the clone is expanded.

TRBV4-3,.,TRBJ1-2,.,CASSQDGQRDGYTF,TGCGCCAGCAGCCAAGATGGCCAGCGAGATGGCTACACCTTC
TRBV30,TRBD2,TRBJ2-7,.,CAWSWTSGPYEQYF,TGTGCCTGGAGTTGGACTAGCGGACCCTACGAGCAGTACTTC
TRBV5-6,.,TRBJ2-7,.,CASRDLTGTTDYEQYF,TGTGCCAGCAGAGACCTAACCGGGACAACCGACTACGAGCAGTACTTC
TRBV27,TRBD2,TRBJ2-3,.,CASSPEAGSTDTQYF,TGTGCCAGCAGTCCCGAAGCGGGGAGCACAGATACGCAGTATTTT
TRBV7-9,.,TRBJ2-1,.,CATNSPSINEQFF,TGTGCCACTAACTCCCCCTCCATTAATGAGCAGTTCTTC
TRBV27,TRBD1,TRBJ2-7,.,CASSFFRDREGYEQYF,TGTGCCAGCAGTTTTTTCCGGGACAGGGAGGGCTACGAGCAGTACTTC
TRBV14,.,TRBJ1-1,.,CASSQDLSTEAFF,TGTGCCAGCAGCCAAGATCTTTCCACTGAAGCTTTCTTT
TRBV18,.,TRBJ2-6,few,CASSPFDSSSGANVLTF,TGTGCCAGCTCACCCTTTGACAGCTCCTCTGGGGCCAACGTCCTGACTTTC
TRBV10-3,TRBD1,TRBJ2-6,.,CAITEDRTYSGANVLTF,TGTGCCATCACTGAGGACAGGACCTACTCTGGGGCCAACGTCCTGACTTTC
TRBV5-1,TRBD1,TRBJ1-1,.,CASSQQGEHTEAFF,TGCGCCAGCAGCCAACAGGGGGAGCACACTGAAGCTTTCTTT
TRBV13,.,TRBJ2-7,.,CASSQGPGDYEQYF,TGTGCCAGCAGCCAAGGTCCGGGTGACTACGAGCAGTACTTC
TRBV9,TRBD2,TRBJ2-2,.,CASSGSSGRTGELFF,TGTGCCAGCAGCGGATCTAGCGGGAGGACCGGGGAGCTGTTTTTT
TRBV27,TRBD1,TRBJ1-4,.,CASSTGTVEKLFF,TGTGCCAGCAGCACAGGGACAGTTGAAAAACTGTTTTTT
TRBV4-2,TRBD1,TRBJ2-1,.,CASSQDRGTGYNEQFF,TGTGCCAGCAGCCAAGATCGAGGGACAGGGTACAATGAGCAGTTCTTC
TRBV18,.,TRBJ2-2,once,CASSPLKRVSTYTNTGELFF,TGTGCCAGCTCACCACTTAAAAGAGTCTCGACTTACACGAACACCGGGGAGCTGTTTTTT
TRBV27,.,TRBJ2-3,.,CASSLLGASNTQYF,TGTGCCAGCAGTTTGCTGGGAGCTAGTAATACGCAGTATTTT
TRBV18,.,TRBJ2-7,.,CASSWTGKEGEQYF,TGTGCCAGCTCCTGGACAGGAAAGGAGGGCGAGCAGTACTTC
TRBV4-3,.,TRBJ1-6,.,CASSQGLNSPLHF,TGCGCCAGCAGCCAAGGACTGAATTCACCCCTCCACTTT
TRBV5-1,TRBD1,TRBJ1-1,few,CASSVYRGLGTEAFF,TGCGCCAGCAGCGTCTACAGGGGTCTGGGCACTGAAGCTTTCTTT
TRBV27,.,TRBJ2-5,.,CASTTTGIGGTQYF,TGTGCCAGCACAACTACCGGGATAGGGGGGACCCAGTACTTC
TRBV27,TRBD1,TRBJ2-1,.,CASSSTGGNEQFF,TGTGCCAGCAGTTCGACAGGGGGGAATGAGCAGTTCTTC
TRBV9,TRBD2,TRBJ2-1,.,CASSRTSGSINEQFF,TGTGCCAGCAGTCGGACTAGCGGGAGTATAAATGAGCAGTTCTTC
TRBV12-5,TRBD2,TRBJ2-1,.,CASGFLTSRPSEQFF,TGTGCTAGTGGTTTCCTGACTAGCCGGCCTAGTGAGCAGTTCTTC
TRBV15,.,TRBJ1-2,.,CATSRDSGAGGYTF,TGTGCCACCAGCAGAGATTCAGGGGCTGGGGGCTACACCTTC
TRBV27,.,TRBJ2-3,.,CASSFMTIADTQYF,TGTGCCAGCAGTTTCATGACAATTGCAGATACGCAGTATTTT
TRBV18,.,TRBJ2-1,.,CASSTDEQVLSSDNEQFF,TGTGCCAGCTCCACCGATGAACAGGTCCTGTCGTCGGACAATGAGCAGTTCTTC
TRBV12-5,.,TRBJ2-6,.,CASGSGANVLTF,TGTGCTAGCGGCTCTGGGGCCAACGTCCTGACTTTC
TRBV5-1,.,TRBJ1-3,few,CASSLGPPAGNTIYF,TGCGCCAGCAGCTTGGGTCCCCCCGCTGGAAACACCATATATTTT
TRBV4-3,TRBD2,TRBJ2-3,.,CASSQKRDGPDTQYF,TGCGCCAGCAGCCAAAAGCGGGATGGGCCTGATACGCAGTATTTT
TRBV27,.,TRBJ2-3,.,CATNTLGGQNTQYF,TGTGCCACGAACACGCTAGGGGGACAAAATACGCAGTATTTT
TRBV7-2,.,TRBJ2-7,.,CASRAAGIYEQYF,TGTGCCAGCAGAGCCGCGGGGATCTACGAGCAGTACTTC
TRBV7-3,.,TRBJ2-2,.,CASSPISAGTGELFF,TGTGCCAGCAGCCCCATTAGCGCGGGCACCGGGGAGCTGTTTTTT
TRBV2,.,TRBJ2-5,.,CASSEERALETQYF,TGTGCCAGCAGTGAAGAGCGCGCCCTAGAGACCCAGTACTTC
TRBV27,TRBD1,TRBJ1-2,.,CASSFVTGGSYGYTF,TGTGCCAGCAGTTTTGTGACAGGGGGGAGCTATGGCTACACCTTC
TRBV19,.,TRBJ2-1,few,CASTLVLSSYNEQFF,TGTGCCAGTACCCTCGTTTTGAGCTCCTACAATGAGCAGTTCTTC
TRBV2,TRBD2,TRBJ2-3,once,CASSQSSSGRFPGDTQYF,TGTGCCAGCAGTCAGAGCTCTAGCGGGAGATTTCCCGGAGATACGCAGTATTTT
TRBV25-1,.,TRBJ1-2,.,CASRLNGPNYGYTF,TGTGCCAGCAGGCTGAATGGGCCTAACTATGGCTACACCTTC
TRBV27,.,TRBJ2-7,few,CASSRRGSNEQYF,TGTGCCAGCAGTCGGCGGGGCTCGAACGAGCAGTACTTC
TRBV9,TRBD2,TRBJ2-3,.,CASGAGVGTDTQYF,TGTGCCAGCGGGGCGGGAGTCGGCACAGATACGCAGTATTTT
TRBV7-2,.,TRBJ2-5,once,CASSLVGGPQETQYF,TGTGCCAGCAGCTTGGTGGGAGGACCCCAAGAGACCCAGTACTTC
TRBV6-5,.,TRBJ2-1,.,CASSAGTETYNEQFF,TGTGCCAGCAGTGCCGGGACTGAGACCTACAATGAGCAGTTCTTC
TRBV30,TRBD1,TRBJ2-7,.,CAWRGTYRGHYEQYF,TGTGCCTGGCGAGGGACTTACAGGGGGCACTACGAGCAGTACTTC
TRBV10-3,TRBD2,TRBJ2-7,.,CAISELTSGNHEQYF,TGTGCCATCAGTGAGTTGACTAGCGGGAACCACGAGCAGTACTTC
TRBV2,.,TRBJ2-3,.,CASSELVNIDRTQYF,TGTGCCAGCAGTGAATTGGTAAACATTGACAGGACGCAGTATTTT
TRBV28,TRBD2,TRBJ2-7,few,CASSGVGAGSLYEQYF,TGTGCCAGCAGTGGGGTCGGAGCGGGAAGCCTCTACGAGCAGTACTTC
TRBV9,TRBD1,TRBJ2-1,.,CASSVTGVDYNEQFF,TGTGCCAGCAGCGTAACAGGGGTCGACTACAATGAGCAGTTCTTC
TRBV30,.,TRBJ2-3,.,CAWSVLSGTSTDTQYF,TGTGCCTGGAGTGTCTTATCCGGGACTAGCACAGATACGCAGTATTTT
TRBV21-1,.,TRBJ2-2,.,CASSSDRENTGELFF,TGTGCCAGCAGCAGTGACCGGGAGAACACCGGGGAGCTGTTTTTT
TRBV5-6,.,TRBJ2-2,.,CASSFERELFF,TGTGCCAGCAGCTTTGAGCGGGAGCTGTTTTTT
TRBV2,TRBD1,TRBJ1-1,few,CASSGQGNTEAFF,TGTGCCAGCAGTGGACAGGGGAACACTGAAGCTTTCTTT
TRBV7-9,TRBD1,TRBJ2-6,.,CASSLGGQATNVLTF,TGTGCCAGCAGCTTAGGGGGACAGGCCACCAACGTCCTGACTTTC
TRBV9,.,TRBJ2-2,.,CASRTGSYTGELFF,TGTGCCAGCAGAACGGGTTCTTACACCGGGGAGCTGTTTTTT
TRBV27,.,TRBJ1-1,.,CASSLSSSREAFF,TGTGCCAGCAGTTTATCGAGTAGTCGTGAAGCTTTCTTT
TRBV6-1,.,TRBJ2-2,.,CASSHEGGGTGELFF,TGTGCCAGCAGTCACGAGGGAGGGGGCACCGGGGAGCTGTTTTTT